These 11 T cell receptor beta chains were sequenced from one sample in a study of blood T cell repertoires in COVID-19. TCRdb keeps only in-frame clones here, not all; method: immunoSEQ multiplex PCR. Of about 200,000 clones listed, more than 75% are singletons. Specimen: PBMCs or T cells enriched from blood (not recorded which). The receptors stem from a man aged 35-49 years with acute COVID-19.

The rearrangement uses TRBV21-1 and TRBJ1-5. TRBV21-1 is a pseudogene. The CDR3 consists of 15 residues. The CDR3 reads CASSTAGGWNQPQHF. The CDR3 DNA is TGTGCCAGCAGCACCGCGGGGGGTTGGAATCAGCCCCAGCATTTT.

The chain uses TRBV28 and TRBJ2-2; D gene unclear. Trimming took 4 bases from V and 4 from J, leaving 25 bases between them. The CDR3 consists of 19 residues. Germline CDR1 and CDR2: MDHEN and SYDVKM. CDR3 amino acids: CASSSPLLKSREPTGELFF. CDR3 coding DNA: TGTGCCAGCAGTTCACCTCTACTTAAGTCGCGAGAACCCACCGGGGAGCTGTTTTTT.

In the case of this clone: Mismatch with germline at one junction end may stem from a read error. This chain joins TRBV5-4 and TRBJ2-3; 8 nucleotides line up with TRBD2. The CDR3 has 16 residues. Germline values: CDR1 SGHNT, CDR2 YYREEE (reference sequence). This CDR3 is CAPSNGGGRGADTQYF. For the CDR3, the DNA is TGCGCCCCCAGCAATGGCGGGGGGAGGGGGGCAGATACGCAGTATTTT.

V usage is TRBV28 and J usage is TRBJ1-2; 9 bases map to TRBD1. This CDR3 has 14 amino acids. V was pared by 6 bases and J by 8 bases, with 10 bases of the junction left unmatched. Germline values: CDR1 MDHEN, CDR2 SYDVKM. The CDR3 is CASSFGDRDNGYTF. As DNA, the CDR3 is TGTGCCAGCAGCTTCGGGGACAGGGATAACGGCTACACCTTC.

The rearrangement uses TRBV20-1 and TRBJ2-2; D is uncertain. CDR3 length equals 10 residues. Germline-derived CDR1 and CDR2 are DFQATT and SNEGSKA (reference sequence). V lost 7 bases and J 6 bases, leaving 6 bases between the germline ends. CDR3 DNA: TGCAGTGGGGCATCCGGGGAGCTGTTTTTT. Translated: CSGASGELFF.

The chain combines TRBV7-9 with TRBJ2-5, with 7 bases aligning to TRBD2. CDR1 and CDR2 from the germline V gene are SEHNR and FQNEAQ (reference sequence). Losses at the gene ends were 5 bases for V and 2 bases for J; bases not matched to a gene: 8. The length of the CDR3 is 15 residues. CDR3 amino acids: CASSPKYSGQETQYF. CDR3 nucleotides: TGTGCCAGCAGCCCCAAATATAGCGGGCAAGAGACCCAGTACTTC.

DNA for the CDR3: TGCAGCGTCTATGGCGGCACTGAAGCTTTCTTT. Protein sequence: CSVYGGTEAFF. J is TRBJ1-1 and V is TRBV29-1; no firm D call. This CDR3 has 11 amino acids. The V end was cut by 6 bases, the J end by 4 bases, with 9 bases between. The germline V gene encodes CDR1 SQVTM and CDR2 ANQGSEA.

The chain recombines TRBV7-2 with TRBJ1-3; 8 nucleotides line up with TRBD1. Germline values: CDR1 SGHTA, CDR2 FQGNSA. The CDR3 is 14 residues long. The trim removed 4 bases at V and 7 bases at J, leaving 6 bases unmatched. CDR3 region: CASSWQTGVNTIYF. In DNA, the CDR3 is TGTGCCAGCAGCTGGCAGACAGGGGTGAACACCATATATTTT.

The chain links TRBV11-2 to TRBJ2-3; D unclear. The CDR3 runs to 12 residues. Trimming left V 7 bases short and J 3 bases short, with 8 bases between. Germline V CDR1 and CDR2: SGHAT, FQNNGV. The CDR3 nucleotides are TGTGCCAGCAAGAGTAAGACAGATACGCAGTATTTT. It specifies CASKSKTDTQYF.

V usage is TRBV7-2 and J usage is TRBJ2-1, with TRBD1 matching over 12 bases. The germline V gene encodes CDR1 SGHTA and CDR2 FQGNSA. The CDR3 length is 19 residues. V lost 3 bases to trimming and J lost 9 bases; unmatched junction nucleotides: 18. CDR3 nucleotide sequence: TGTGCCAGCAGCTTTAAAGGGACAGGGGGCTCGGGAGTATGGGGTGAGCAGTTCTTC. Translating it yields CASSFKGTGGSGVWGEQFF.

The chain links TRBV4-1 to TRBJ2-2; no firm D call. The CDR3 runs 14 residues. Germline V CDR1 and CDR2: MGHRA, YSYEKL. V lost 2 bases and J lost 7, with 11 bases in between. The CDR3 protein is CASSQKRGNGELFF. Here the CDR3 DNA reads TGCGCCAGCAGCCAAAAACGAGGCAACGGGGAGCTGTTTTTT.